The clone carrying this T cell receptor beta chain was counted at least ten times. Its antigen remains unidentified. This entry belongs to a study of CD8 T cells in ankylosing spondylitis. Study-level results: The clones that were linked to disease were reported to be significantly enriched in matched synovial fluid samples from ankylosing spondylitis patients. Among TCR beta sequences, a motif of fewer than 10 highly homologous variants appeared characteristic of ankylosing spondylitis blood.

Quantitative 5'-RACE with molecular barcodes was used to make the TCR beta libraries. Each CDR3 protein is one row after TCRdb ran MiXCR on the 5' RACE reads. The sample lists around 490,000 distinct CDR3 sequences, 5.3% occurring once. The CDR3 runs 14 residues. V gave up 1 base and J gave up 3 bases, with 9 bases separating them. This chain links TRBV12-3 or TRBV12-4 with TRBJ1-2; TRBD1 might be the D (6 bases). The sequence came from a male donor with ankylosing spondylitis. The material sequenced was blood, either unsorted or a sorted T cell fraction (not recorded which). The CDR3 region has the DNA TGTGCCAGCAGTTTAGGAACAGGGCACTATGGCTACACCTTC. It specifies CASSLGTGHYGYTF.